Following are 10 T cell receptor beta chains from one sample sequenced in a study of blood T cell repertoires in COVID-19. Profiled with immunoSEQ multiplex PCR; TCRdb holds only in-frame clones, not every one. The table lists fewer than 150,000 clones, more than 85% of them singletons. Sequencing input: peripheral blood. The receptors shown here come from a human donor in a cohort sampled during active COVID-19.

The chain has TRBV18 and TRBJ2-7, with D possibly matching TRBD2 (7 bases). The CDR3 is 17 residues long. From germline, CDR1 is KGHSH and CDR2 LQKENI. V shed 3 bases and J shed 0 bases, with 18 bases lying between them. Here the CDR3 DNA reads TGTGCCAGCTCACCTATGCATGGGGGGGCAAGCTCCTACGAGCAGTACTTC. Its protein product is CASSPMHGGASSYEQYF.

The genes are TRBV10-3 and TRBJ2-1; 11 bases fit TRBD2. Per germline, CDR1 ENHRY and CDR2 SYGVKD. CDR3 length: 19 amino acids. The junction had 8 bases not matched to a gene; V was cut back by 0 bases and J by 1 base. The CDR3 nucleotides are TGTGCCATCAGTGAGTCGACACTAGCGGGGGATGGGTCCTACAATGAGCAGTTCTTC. Amino acid sequence: CAISESTLAGDGSYNEQFF.

In its sample, this clone was seen once. This rearrangement joins TRBV2 to TRBJ2-3, with a weak D call TRBD2 (7 bases). This CDR3 contains 14 residues. Germline V gene sequence: CDR1 SNHLY, CDR2 FYNNEI. V lost 9 bases and J lost 0, with 13 bases in between. For the CDR3, the DNA is TGTGCCAGTAAAAGGGGGGGGAGCACAGATACGCAGTATTTT. Its protein is CASKRGGSTDTQYF.

This chain connects TRBV19 to TRBJ1-6, with TRBD1 matching over 10 bases. This CDR3 contains 14 residues. CDR1 LNHDA and CDR2 SQIVND come from the germline V gene (reference sequence). Unmatched junction bases numbered 4, after V lost 7 bases and J lost 7 bases. The CDR3 DNA follows: TGTGCCAGTACCCCGGGACAGGGGAATTCACCCCTCCACTTT. This encodes CASTPGQGNSPLHF. The entire variable domain, with the rest obtained from reference TRBV19 and TRBJ1-6, is as follows: DGGITQSPKYLFRKEGQNVTLSCEQNLNHDAMYWYRQDPGQGLRLIYYSQIVNDFQKGDIAEGYSVSREKKESFPLTVTSAQKNPTAFYLCASTPGQGNSPLHFGNGTRLTVT.

CDR3 nucleotide sequence: TGCAGCGTTGCCCCTCTGGAGGACAGGGTTGGCGAGCAGTACTTC. Its translation is CSVAPLEDRVGEQYF. V is TRBV29-1 and J is TRBJ2-7, with 8 bases aligning to TRBD1. Trimming cost V 4 bases and J 6 bases; bases outside gene matches: 14. The CDR3 loop spans 15 amino acids. CDR1 and CDR2 (germline): SQVTM, ANQGSEA.

The rearrangement uses TRBV21-1 and TRBJ1-2; TRBD1 reflects the table's D call only, with no check against the DNA. TRBV21-1 constitutes a pseudogene. This CDR3 has 19 residues. In DNA, the CDR3 is TGTGCCAGCAGCAAAGTACGCGGGACAGGGGGCCCCTCGAACTATGGCTACACCTTC. Its protein product is CASSKVRGTGGPSNYGYTF.

The chain combines TRBV24-1 with TRBJ2-3, with a possible D match to TRBD2 (6 bases). The germline gives CDR1 KGHDR, CDR2 SFDVKD. V shed 4 bases and J shed 0 bases, with 10 bases lying between them. CDR3 length: 15 residues. This chain's CDR3 is CATSEISGSTDTQYF. CDR3 sequence (DNA): TGTGCCACCAGTGAGATTAGCGGCAGCACAGATACGCAGTATTTT.

The J gene is TRBJ2-7, the V gene TRBV2, with 7 bases matching TRBD1. This CDR3 region has 15 residues. Germline loops: CDR1 SNHLY, CDR2 FYNNEI. V was clipped by 1 base and J by 3 bases; unmatched bases: 6. In DNA form, the CDR3 reads TGTGCCAGCAGTGAAGGCAGGGGGTTTTTCTACGAGCAGTACTTC. Its protein product is CASSEGRGFFYEQYF.

The chain couples TRBV6-1 to TRBJ2-7, with D maybe TRBD2 (5 bases). With 0 bases removed from V and 2 bases from J, the gap between germline ends came to 5 bases. The CDR3 is 13 residues long. Germline CDR1 is MNHNS and CDR2 is SASEGT. The CDR3 reads CASSEARAYEQYF. As DNA, the CDR3 is TGTGCCAGCAGTGAAGCGCGGGCCTACGAGCAGTACTTC.

The chain links TRBV6-2 or TRBV6-3 to TRBJ1-2; 7 nucleotides align to TRBD1. This CDR3 comprises 16 residues. The V segment lost 6 bases and the J segment 7 bases; nucleotides outside the gene matches: 17. CDR1 MNHEY and CDR2 SVGEGT come from the germline V gene. CDR3 protein: CASSTTRQGMVGGYTF. The CDR3 coding sequence is TGTGCCAGCAGCACCACCAGACAGGGTATGGTCGGTGGCTACACCTTC.